This T cell receptor (beta chain) was found in a study of vaccination and CD4 T cells after COVID-19 (dated by TCRdb to 2022 to 2024). With respect to the entire study: The convalescent cohort comprised six males and four females, including two Hispanic individuals, seven Caucasians, two Asians and one multiracial person. The cultures were stimulated with overlapping spike peptide pools from SARS-CoV-2 and from the common cold coronaviruses HCoV-NL63, HCoV-OC43 and HCoV-229E. In more than eight COVID-19 convalescent patients and 4 infection-naive healthy vaccine recipients, researchers compared the spike-specific CD4+ TCR repertoire from before mRNA vaccination with the repertoire from after. At the TCR clonotype level, an earlier paper using these donors assessed memory CD4+ T cell crossreactivity between SARS-CoV-2 and common cold coronavirus spike proteins. Post-vaccine blood samples were collected a median of around 10 weeks after the second vaccine dose, ranging from about 13 to 250 days. Post-COVID blood samples were collected from convalescent patients a median of around 96 days after diagnosis, with a range of roughly 30 to 170 days. Participants got two doses of the Pfizer-BioNTech BNT162b2 vaccine (n=8) or two doses of the Moderna mRNA-1273 vaccine (n=2). In control cultures, a CEFX viral epitope pool was used as positive control, an HIV-1 Nef peptide pool was used as negative control, or no peptide was added.

Only a few counts were recorded for this clonotype. What this receptor recognizes is not known. No base quality information exists; no much larger clone differs at one position. Library construction relied on PCR. TCR sequencing of DNA from cultured CD4+ T cells used the Oncomine TCR Beta short-read assay at the Johns Hopkins FTIC core. The QIAamp micro DNA kit was used to extract genomic DNA from the cultured CD4+ T cells. Oncomine TCR Beta libraries made from cultured CD4+ T cells were pooled using unique dual indexes and sequenced on an Illumina iSeq 100. From the authors' description of their analysis: Non-productive sequences were filtered out, and CDR3s that did not start with C, did not end with F or W, or were shorter than 7 amino acids were discarded. Antigen-specific clonotypes were identified with the MANAFEST web application by comparing peptide-stimulated wells with reference and other culture wells. An FDR below 0.05, an odds ratio above 5, and a productive frequency above 0.1% in at least two of three replicate wells were required for clones to be considered positive. Cross-reactive clonotypes were defined as significantly expanded in both SARS-CoV-2 spike wells and at least one common cold coronavirus spike condition. CDR3 homology was assessed with Levenshtein distances (stringdist) and unrooted phylogenetic trees (ape) in R version 3.6.1. In-frame beta chains were kept once TCRdb had trimmed the public reads at Q25 with fastp and called clones with MiXCR. Duplicate CDR3 protein sequences are folded into a single record with the most common DNA and genes. These V and J calls originate from TCRdb's pipeline instead of the authors' own analysis. A total of around 1,500 distinct CDR3 sequences appear in this sample, around 12% of them only once. The ten largest clones represent around 10% of the sample.

Sample treatment or condition, as interpreted from the label and publication: approximately 9-day PBMC culture with coronavirus spike peptide pools or control peptides (ViraFEST assay). CD4+ T cells from unexposed donors were collected before the COVID-19 pandemic (2011-2018). The ViraFEST assay, used in the study, expanded antigen-specific T cells with peptide pools and then identified the expanded clonotypes through TCR sequencing. PBMCs were cultured at about 2 million per well in IMDM supplemented with 5% human AB serum and about 10 IU/ml IL-2, with 10 ug/ml peptide pools added. Half of the culture medium was replaced with fresh IL-2-containing medium on days 3 and 7. After 10 days of culture, CD4+ T cells were isolated by negative selection with the EasySep CD4+ T cell isolation kit. As cell number allowed, CD4+ T cells from unexposed donors were tested for reactivity to SARS-CoV-2 S and N and to four common cold coronavirus spike pools. PBMCs were separated from whole blood using Ficoll-Paque Plus gradient centrifugation and then either used fresh or cryopreserved at -140C. In general, triplicate wells were set up for every culture condition. Leukapheresis product for the unexposed donors was bought commercially.

Beyond this particular receptor, the publication reports: Of the vaccine-specific clones in convalescent patients, 304 of 307, or nearly all, reacted only to SARS-CoV-2 spike and did not cross-react with common cold coronaviruses. Only a relatively small number of convalescent patients were included in the study, and early timepoints following natural infection were not analyzed. An increase in the median number of SARS-CoV-2-reactive clonotypes from 21 after infection to 38 after vaccination was observed, but the change was not found to be significant. In convalescent patients, a median around 90% of post-vaccine SARS-CoV-2-reactive clones were detected only after vaccination, and vaccine-specific priming was suggested by this finding.

Cut back by 2 bases and 1 base, the V and J ends lie 9 bases apart. The CDR3, from cysteine to phenylalanine, totals 15 residues. Left in the record is the CDR3 DNA by itself, 45 bases read in frame from the first base. Per the germline V gene, MNHEY is the CDR1 and SVGAGI is the CDR2. This chain is built from TRBV6-5 and TRBJ1-3, with no reliable assignment of the D segment. Sequencing was done on a sample of CD4+ T cells from blood, cultured in vitro. This receptor was taken from a human donor in good health. The CDR3 protein: CASSYTGSSGNTIYF. The nucleotides read TGTGCCAGCAGTTACACGGGTTCATCTGGAAACACCATATATTTT.